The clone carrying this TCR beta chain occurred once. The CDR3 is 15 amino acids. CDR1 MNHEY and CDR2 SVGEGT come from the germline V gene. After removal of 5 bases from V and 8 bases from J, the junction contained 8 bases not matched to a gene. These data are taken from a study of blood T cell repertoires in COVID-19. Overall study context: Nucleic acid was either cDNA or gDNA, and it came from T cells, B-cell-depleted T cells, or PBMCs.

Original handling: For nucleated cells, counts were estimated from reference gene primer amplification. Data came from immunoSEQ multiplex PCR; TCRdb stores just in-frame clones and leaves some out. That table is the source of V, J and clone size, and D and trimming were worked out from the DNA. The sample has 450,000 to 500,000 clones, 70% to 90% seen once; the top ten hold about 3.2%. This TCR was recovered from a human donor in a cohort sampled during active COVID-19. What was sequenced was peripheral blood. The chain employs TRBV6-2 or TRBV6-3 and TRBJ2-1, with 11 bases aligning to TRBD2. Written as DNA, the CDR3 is TGTGCCAGCAGTCAACTAGCGGGAGTGGGGTATGAGCAGTTCTTC. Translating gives CASSQLAGVGYEQFF.